The source of this T cell receptor (beta chain) is a study of blood T cell repertoires in COVID-19 (dated by TCRdb to 2020 to 2021). Broadly, across the study: Collaborator samples came from the United States, Italy and Spain and covered acute and convalescent phases of COVID-19. Where available, HLA class I and class II types were obtained from metadata supplied by the sample provider rather than from assay-based typing. Sample metadata almost always included a de-identified subject ID, COVID-19 status, age in years and sex. The prospective study material was composed of cDNA or gDNA derived from T cells, B-cell-depleted T cells, or PBMCs. Deeply sampled blood TCRbeta repertoires from subjects exposed to, actively infected with, or recovered from COVID-19 were included in the dataset. A freely available public database, intended as a resource for researchers studying the immune response to SARS-CoV-2, is where the repertoires were released. The samples were drawn from the first 160 participants of the ongoing ImmuneRACE study and from more than 1,000 subjects provided by 6 global collaborators. General findings and caveats noted by the study authors: How much clinical and demographic metadata was included differed by source and by participant, and the metadata was provided uncurated.

Trimming removed 0 bases from V and 1 base from J, leaving 12 bases between the germline ends. CDR1 LGHNA and CDR2 YSLEER were looked up in the germline V gene. Its CDR3 holds 16 amino acids, cysteine through phenylalanine. The kept DNA is CDR3 alone, 48 bases in frame from the first base. On this clone itself: Its specific antigen is unknown. The input lacks base qualities; no much larger clone sits a single base away.

TCRbeta CDR3 regions were amplified from genomic DNA by means of the immunoSEQ Assay, a bias-controlled multiplex PCR. Under the source paper's analysis protocol: The number of nucleated cells in each sample was estimated by amplification of reference gene primers within the assay. Sequence reads were collapsed and filtered to measure the absolute abundance of every unique TCRbeta CDR3 rearrangement. Productive Simpson clonality was computed per sample as the square root of Simpson's diversity index over productive rearrangements. TCRdb stores this immuneACCESS table with in-frame sequences only. Part of the clones is absent; in the studies checked, under half of the shortfall reflects unresolved V genes, and no reason is known for the rest. That table furnishes V, J and clone size, whereas the DNA furnished D and trimming. Present in this sample are about 250,000 clones, nearly 90% of which were seen just once. Around 3% of the sample goes to the ten largest clones.

Whole blood was collected in K2EDTA tubes by collaborating institutions according to the institutions' own protocols. For TCRbeta analysis, collaborators shipped samples as frozen whole blood, isolated PBMCs, or DNA extracted from either of those sample types. This clonotype was obtained from a man between 18 and 29 years old with active or convalescent COVID-19. The chain is encoded by TRBV4-3 joined to TRBJ1-2; the D gene identity is not certain. Material: peripheral blood. The bases are TGCGCCAGCAGCCAAGATTGGCCACCAAATAACTATGGCTACACCTTC. This codes for CASSQDWPPNNYGYTF.